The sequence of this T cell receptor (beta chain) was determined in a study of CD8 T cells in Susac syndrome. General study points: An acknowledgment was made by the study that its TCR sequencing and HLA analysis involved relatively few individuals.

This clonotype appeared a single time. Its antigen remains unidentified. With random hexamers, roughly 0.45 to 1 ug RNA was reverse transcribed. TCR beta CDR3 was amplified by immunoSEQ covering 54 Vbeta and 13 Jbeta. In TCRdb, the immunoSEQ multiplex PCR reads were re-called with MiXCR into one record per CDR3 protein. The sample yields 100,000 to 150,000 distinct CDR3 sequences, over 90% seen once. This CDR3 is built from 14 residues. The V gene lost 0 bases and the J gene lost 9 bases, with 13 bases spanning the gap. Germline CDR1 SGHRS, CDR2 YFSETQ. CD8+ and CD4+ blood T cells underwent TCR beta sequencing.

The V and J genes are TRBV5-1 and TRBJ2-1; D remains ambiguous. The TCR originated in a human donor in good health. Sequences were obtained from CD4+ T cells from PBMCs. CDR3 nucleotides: TGCGCCAGCAGCTTGGAGGGCCAGGAGAGTGAGCAGTTCTTC. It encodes CASSLEGQESEQFF.